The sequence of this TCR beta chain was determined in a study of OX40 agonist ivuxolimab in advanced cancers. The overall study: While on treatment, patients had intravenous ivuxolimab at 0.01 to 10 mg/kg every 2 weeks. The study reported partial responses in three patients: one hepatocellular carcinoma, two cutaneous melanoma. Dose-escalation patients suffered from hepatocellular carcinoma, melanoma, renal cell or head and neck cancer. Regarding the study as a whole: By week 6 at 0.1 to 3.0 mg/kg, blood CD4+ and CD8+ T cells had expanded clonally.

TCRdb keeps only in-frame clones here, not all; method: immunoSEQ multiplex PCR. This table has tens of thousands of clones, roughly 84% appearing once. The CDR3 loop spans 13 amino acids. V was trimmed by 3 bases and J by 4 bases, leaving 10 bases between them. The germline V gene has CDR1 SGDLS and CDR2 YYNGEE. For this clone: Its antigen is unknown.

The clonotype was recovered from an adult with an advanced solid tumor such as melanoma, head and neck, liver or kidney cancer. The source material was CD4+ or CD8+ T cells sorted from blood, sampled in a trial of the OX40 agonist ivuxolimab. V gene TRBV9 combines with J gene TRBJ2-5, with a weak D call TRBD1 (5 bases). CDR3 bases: TGTGCCAGCAGCGGCCCCCAGGGAGAGACCCAGTACTTC. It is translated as CASSGPQGETQYF.